This note documents a single T cell receptor (beta chain) sequence. Its recognized antigen is unknown. Base qualities were left out, and no much larger clone turns up one base away. The CDR3 covers 15 residues, taking in both the cysteine and the phenylalanine. The retained sequence is limited to the CDR3, 45 bases, with the frame set at the first base. V and J lose 3 bases and 0 bases, and a span of 7 bases separates them. Taken from the germline V gene (reference sequence), the CDR1 and CDR2 loops are SGHKS and YYEKEE. With the immunoSEQ assay, which is a bias-controlled multiplex PCR relying on V- and J-specific primers, TCR beta CDR3 regions were amplified from genomic DNA. In a second PCR step, the CDR3 amplicons were tagged with a proprietary barcode plus Illumina adapter sequences. CDR3 libraries were sequenced on an Illumina MiSeq instrument. Turning to the authors' computational methods: Export and quality control were done with immunoSEQ Analyzer 3.0, while downstream analyses used R Bioconductor and Immunarch. Only productive rearrangements in the normalized downsampled data set were used to calculate repertoire metrics. In the normalized cohort, clonotypes with more than 5 templates were defined as pathologically expanded. The Inverse Simpson Index served as the measure of repertoire diversity. To capture all clonotypes, the CMV-specificity analyses were run on the non-normalized data set. TCRdb's version of the immuneACCESS table is confined to in-frame rearrangements and falls short of the full clone set. An unresolved V gene accounts for under half of the shortfall where checked; the remainder is of unknown origin. Clonal size and the V and J genes are those of that table, whereas D and trimming came from the DNA. The sample table holds 9,500 to 11,000 clones, of which about 77% were seen once. The ten most abundant clones make up 8.5% of the sample.

This sample stems from a study of T cell clonotyping in hematopoietic cell transplantation (dated by TCRdb to 2020 to 2023). Study-wide context: A total of some 130 blood samples were gathered in the study from approximately 32 consecutive transplant recipients along with their related donors. Patient recruitment ran from 2015 to January 2017, and follow-up continued until late 2020 or death. What the research found in general, with its limitations: Broader posttransplant TCR repertoire diversity was predicted by donor and pretransplant recipient Inverse Simpson Index values. Only a small fraction of recipient repertoires overlapped donor repertoires, with over 95% appearing de novo at the given depth. Sample size was limited, and cells were not sorted, so CD4 and CD8 repertoire contributions could not be separated. After transplant, TCR diversity in recipients dropped, and pathologically expanded clonotypes climbed progressively between day 30 and day 180.

The time point label here, explained by the study, means: 30 days after allo-HCT. Blood samples were obtained from recipients approximately 28 days before transplant and at days 30, 100 and 180 after transplant. Nuclei Lysis Solution was used to extract genomic DNA from fresh or cryopreserved unfractionated peripheral blood mononuclear cells. This TCR was sampled from a female patient in her forties who had an allogeneic stem cell transplant from a related donor, so T cells may come from the graft donor. Some clones in this sample may be carry-over from other donors' samples. The chain was built from TRBV5-5 and TRBJ2-6, with no reliable assignment of the D segment. The sequences come from PBMCs, collected 30 days after allogeneic stem cell transplant. The nucleotide sequence is given as TGTGCCAGCAGCTCACGGGCCTCTGGGGCCAACGTCCTGACTTTC. It specifies CASSSRASGANVLTF. With all but the CDR3 taken from the reference TRBV5-5 and TRBJ2-6 genes, the full variable domain is: DAGVTQSPTHLIKTRGQQVTLRCSPISGHKSVSWYQQVLGQGPQFIFQYYEKEERGRGNFPDRFSARQFPNYSSELNVNALLLGDSALYLCASSSRASGANVLTFGAGSRLTVL.